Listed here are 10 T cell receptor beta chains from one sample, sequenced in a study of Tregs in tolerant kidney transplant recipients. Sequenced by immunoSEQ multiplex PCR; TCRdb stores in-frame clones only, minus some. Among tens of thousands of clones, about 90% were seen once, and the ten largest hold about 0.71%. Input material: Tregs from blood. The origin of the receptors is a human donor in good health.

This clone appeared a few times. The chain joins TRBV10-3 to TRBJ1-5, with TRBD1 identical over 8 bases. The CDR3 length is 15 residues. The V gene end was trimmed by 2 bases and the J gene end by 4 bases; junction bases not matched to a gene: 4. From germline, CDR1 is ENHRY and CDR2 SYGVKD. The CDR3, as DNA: TGTGCCATCAGTGAGGGACAGGGTGGGAATCAGCCCCAGCATTTT. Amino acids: CAISEGQGGNQPQHF.

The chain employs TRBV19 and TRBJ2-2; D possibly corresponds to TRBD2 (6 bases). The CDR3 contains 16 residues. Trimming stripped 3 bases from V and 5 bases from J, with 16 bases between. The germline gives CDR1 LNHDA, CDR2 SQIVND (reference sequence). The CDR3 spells CASSMWPREKTGELFF. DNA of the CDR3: TGTGCCAGTAGTATGTGGCCCCGGGAGAAAACCGGGGAGCTGTTTTTT.

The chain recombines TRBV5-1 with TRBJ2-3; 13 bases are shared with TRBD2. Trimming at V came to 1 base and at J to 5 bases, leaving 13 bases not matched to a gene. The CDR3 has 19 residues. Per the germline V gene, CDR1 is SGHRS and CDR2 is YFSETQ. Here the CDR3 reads CASSLTSGRERAVRDTQYF. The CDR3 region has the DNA TGCGCCAGCAGCTTGACTAGCGGGAGGGAAAGGGCGGTTAGAGATACGCAGTATTTT. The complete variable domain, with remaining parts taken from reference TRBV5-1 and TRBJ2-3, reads KAGVTQTPRYLIKTRGQQVTLSCSPISGHRSVSWYQQTPGQGLQFLFEYFSETQRNKGNFPGRFSGRQFSNSRSEMNVSTLELGDSALYLCASSLTSGRERAVRDTQYFGPGTRLTVL.

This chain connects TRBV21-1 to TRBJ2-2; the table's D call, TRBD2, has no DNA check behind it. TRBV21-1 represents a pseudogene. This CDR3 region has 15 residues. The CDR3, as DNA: TGTGCCAGCAGCAGGAGACTGGCTCCAACCGGGGAGCTGTTTTTT. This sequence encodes CASSRRLAPTGELFF.

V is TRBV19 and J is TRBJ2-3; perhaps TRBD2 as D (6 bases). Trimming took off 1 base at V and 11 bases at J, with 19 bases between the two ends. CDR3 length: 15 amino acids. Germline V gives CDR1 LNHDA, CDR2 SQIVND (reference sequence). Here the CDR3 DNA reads TGTGCCAGTAGTATAGTGGCCCGTGGGGACTGGGGGCAGTATTTT. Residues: CASSIVARGDWGQYF.

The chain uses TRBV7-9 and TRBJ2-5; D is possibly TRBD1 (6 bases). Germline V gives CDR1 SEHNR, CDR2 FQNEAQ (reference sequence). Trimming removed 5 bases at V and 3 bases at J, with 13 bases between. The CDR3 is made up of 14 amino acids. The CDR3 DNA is TGTGCCAGCAGCCTAACTCGACAGGAAGAGACCCAGTACTTC. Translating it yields CASSLTRQEETQYF.

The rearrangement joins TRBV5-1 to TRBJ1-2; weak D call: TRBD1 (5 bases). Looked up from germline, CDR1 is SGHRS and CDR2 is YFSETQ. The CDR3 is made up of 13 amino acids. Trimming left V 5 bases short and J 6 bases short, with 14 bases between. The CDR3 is CASRLPGTDGYTF. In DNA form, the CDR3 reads TGCGCCAGCAGGCTTCCTGGGACGGATGGCTACACCTTC. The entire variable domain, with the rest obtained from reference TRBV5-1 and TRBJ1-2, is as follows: KAGVTQTPRYLIKTRGQQVTLSCSPISGHRSVSWYQQTPGQGLQFLFEYFSETQRNKGNFPGRFSGRQFSNSRSEMNVSTLELGDSALYLCASRLPGTDGYTFGSGTRLTVV.

Written as DNA, the CDR3 is TGTGCCAGCAGCTACTTAGGACAGGGTAACACTGAAGCTTTCTTT. This translates into CASSYLGQGNTEAFF. The chain is built from TRBV2 and TRBJ1-1, with 8 bases aligning to TRBD1. This CDR3 region has 15 residues. The junction had 8 bases not matched to a gene; V was cut back by 6 bases and J by 2 bases. Germline V gene lookup returns CDR1 SNHLY and CDR2 FYNNEI.

The CDR3 sequence: CASSIREETQYF. CDR3 nucleotides: TGTGCCAGTAGTATAAGAGAAGAGACCCAGTACTTC. The rearrangement joins TRBV19 to TRBJ2-5; no reliable D call. In germline, CDR1 is LNHDA, CDR2 SQIVND (reference sequence). Trimming took 2 bases from V and 3 from J, leaving 4 bases between them. The CDR3 contains 12 residues.

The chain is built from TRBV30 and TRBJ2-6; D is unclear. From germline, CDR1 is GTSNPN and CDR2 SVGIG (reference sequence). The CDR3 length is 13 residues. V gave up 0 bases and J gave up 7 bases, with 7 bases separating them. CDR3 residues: CAWSVLPANVLTF. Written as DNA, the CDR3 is TGTGCCTGGAGTGTGTTACCAGCCAACGTCCTGACTTTC.